Following are 12 T cell receptor beta chains from one sample sequenced in a study of T cell responses to AZD1222 COVID-19 vaccine. Sequencing was performed with immunoSEQ multiplex PCR; in TCRdb, only in-frame clones are kept and a portion is missing. The sample has approximately 130,000 clones, 93% seen once. The sample in question was peripheral blood, obtained on day 0 of AZD1222 vaccination. The receptor source for this set is an adult in good health.

In its sample, this clone was seen once. The J gene is TRBJ1-2, the V gene TRBV7-9; no firm D call. Trimming took off 1 base at V and 5 bases at J, with 8 bases between the two ends. The germline CDR1 and CDR2 sequences are SEHNR and FQNEAQ (reference sequence). CDR3 length equals 13 residues. CDR3: CASSLGLAYGYTF. DNA for the CDR3: TGTGCCAGCAGCTTAGGGCTCGCTTATGGCTACACCTTC.

The chain is built from TRBV6-1 and TRBJ1-1; D not certain. The CDR3 spans 14 residues. CDR1 MNHNS and CDR2 SASEGT come from the germline V gene. V was pared by 3 bases and J by 0 bases, with 8 bases between. CDR3 region: CASSDDTVNTEAFF. CDR3 nucleotides: TGTGCCAGCAGTGACGACACCGTGAACACTGAAGCTTTCTTT.

The gene calls are TRBV27 and TRBJ2-2; 10 bases align to TRBD1. Germline V gene sequence: CDR1 MNHEY, CDR2 SMNVEV (reference sequence). The junction had 1 base not matched to a gene; V was cut back by 3 bases and J by 6 bases. The CDR3 is 14 residues long. The CDR3 is CASSLGTGAGELFF. CDR3 in DNA: TGTGCCAGCAGTTTGGGGACAGGGGCCGGGGAGCTGTTTTTT.

The genes are TRBV29-1 and TRBJ1-5; 8 bases map to TRBD1. The V gene's germline CDR1 is SQVTM and CDR2 ANQGSEA. The junction had 6 bases not matched to a gene; V was cut back by 5 bases and J by 6 bases. The CDR3 has 13 amino acids. Here the CDR3 DNA reads TGCAGCGTTCAGGGGGCTCTCGGTCAGCCCCAGCATTTT. Protein product: CSVQGALGQPQHF. Complete variable domain (other parts from reference TRBV29-1 and TRBJ1-5): SAVISQKPSRDICQRGTSLTIQCQVDSQVTMMFWYRQQPGQSLTLIATANQGSEATYESGFVIDKFPISRPNLTFSTLTVSNMSPEDSSIYLCSVQGALGQPQHFGDGTRLSIL.

The chain has TRBV5-1 and TRBJ1-4; D is unclear. The CDR3 spans 15 residues. Germline V gene sequence: CDR1 SGHRS, CDR2 YFSETQ. Trimming cost V 1 base and J 4 bases, with 11 bases left between them. The CDR3: CASSLRAASNEKLFF. As DNA, the CDR3 is TGCGCCAGCAGCTTGCGGGCAGCCAGTAATGAAAAACTGTTTTTT. Variable domain in full (rest from reference TRBV5-1 and TRBJ1-4): KAGVTQTPRYLIKTRGQQVTLSCSPISGHRSVSWYQQTPGQGLQFLFEYFSETQRNKGNFPGRFSGRQFSNSRSEMNVSTLELGDSALYLCASSLRAASNEKLFFGSGTQLSVL.

This chain links TRBV4-2 with TRBJ1-2; D remains unclear. In germline, CDR1 is LGHNA, CDR2 YNFKEQ. Deletions cut 0 bases from V and 4 bases from J, with 9 bases between. This CDR3 contains 14 residues. DNA for the CDR3: TGTGCCAGCAGCCAAGATCAAGGAGGCTATGGCTACACCTTC. It yields the protein CASSQDQGGYGYTF.

The V and J genes are TRBV6-5 and TRBJ1-2, with TRBD1 identical over 9 bases. Germline CDR1 MNHEY, CDR2 SVGAGI. The CDR3 length is 14 residues. The junction had 11 bases not matched to a gene; V was cut back by 2 bases and J by 13 bases. This chain's CDR3 is CASSYEGWDRAFTF. The CDR3 region has the DNA TGTGCCAGCAGTTACGAGGGTTGGGACAGGGCTTTCACCTTC.

V gene TRBV15 combines with J gene TRBJ2-5; 9 bases are shared with TRBD2. Germline CDR1 is LNHNV and CDR2 is YYDKDF (reference sequence). The CDR3 is 16 residues long. The junction had 9 bases not matched to a gene; V was cut back by 2 bases and J by 5 bases. The CDR3 nucleotides read TGTGCCACCAGCAGAAGGCAGCGGGGGGCTGGCGAGACCCAGTACTTC. Amino acid sequence: CATSRRQRGAGETQYF.

Of note for this clone: The sample contains more than one DNA sequence encoding this CDR3. The chain combines TRBV6-5 with TRBJ1-2; TRBD1 aligns across 10 bases. CDR3 length: 15 amino acids. The germline V gene has CDR1 MNHEY and CDR2 SVGAGI. Trimming took 6 bases from V and 0 from J; bases not matched to a gene: 4. The CDR3 reads CASRAGQGANYGYTF. The CDR3 bases are TGTGCCAGCAGGGCCGGACAGGGGGCTAACTATGGCTACACCTTC.

This sequence joins TRBV6-5 and TRBJ1-2; D is uncertain. Per germline, CDR1 MNHEY and CDR2 SVGAGI. V was pared by 0 bases and J by 6 bases, with 14 bases between. The CDR3 runs 15 residues. CDR3 loop: CASSYSHVGVNGYTF. CDR3 DNA sequence: TGTGCCAGCAGTTACTCCCACGTTGGTGTAAATGGCTACACCTTC.

The rearrangement links TRBV5-6 to TRBJ2-7; the match to TRBD2 covers 10 bases. There are 16 residues in the CDR3. Trimming at V came to 3 bases and at J to 0 bases, leaving 6 bases not matched to a gene. Germline V gives CDR1 SGHDT, CDR2 YYEEEE. CDR3 sequence reads: CASSSGLAVSSYEQYF. The CDR3 DNA is TGTGCCAGCAGCTCCGGACTAGCGGTTAGCTCCTACGAGCAGTACTTC.

The DNA for the CDR3 is TGCGCCAGCAGCCCAGGGGAAAGCTCCTACGAGCAGTACTTC. Its translation is CASSPGESSYEQYF. The J gene is TRBJ2-7, the V gene TRBV5-1; TRBD1 is a possible D gene (6 bases). The CDR3 runs to 14 residues. Germline V gene sequence: CDR1 SGHRS, CDR2 YFSETQ. Trimming left V 4 bases short and J 0 bases short, with 11 bases between. Using reference TRBV5-1 and TRBJ2-7 for the parts outside the CDR3, the full variable domain is KAGVTQTPRYLIKTRGQQVTLSCSPISGHRSVSWYQQTPGQGLQFLFEYFSETQRNKGNFPGRFSGRQFSNSRSEMNVSTLELGDSALYLCASSPGESSYEQYFGPGTRLTVT.